This T cell receptor (beta chain) was obtained from a study of identifying expanded T cells in peripheral blood. General observations from the study: Over around two and four weeks, about 17 and 20 clones changed, versus around 1.3 between replicates.

Assay: immunoSEQ multiplex PCR; the TCRdb copy retains only in-frame clones and omits some. Here the sample spans around 95,000 clones, about 87% being singletons. This CDR3 has 13 residues. V was pared by 5 bases and J by 8 bases, with 6 bases of the junction left unmatched. The germline V gene encodes CDR1 SEHNR and CDR2 FQNEAQ (reference sequence). This clone was observed a single time. Its target is not known. No infections or other immune events were documented during collection. The TCR comes from a person aged 18 to 69 in good health. The sequenced sample was blood. J is TRBJ1-2 and V is TRBV7-9; 9 bases map to TRBD1. In nucleotides, the CDR3 is TGTGCCAGCAGCGACAGGGGGACAGGGGGCTACACCTTC. This encodes CASSDRGTGGYTF.